A selection of T cell receptor beta chains follows, all from one sample in a study of T cell responses to AZD1222 COVID-19 vaccine. Clones were sequenced by immunoSEQ multiplex PCR, and TCRdb holds only the in-frame ones, with some missing. This table has under 50,000 clones, about nine tenths appearing once. Sequences were derived from peripheral blood, sampled 28 days after the second dose of the MenACWY control vaccine. The receptor set was obtained from an adult who received the MenACWY meningococcal vaccine as a control. Each CDR3 is given with its conserved first and last residue. A D gene is named only where the DNA matches it firmly. The size of a clone is reported for some rows only, either as once, few or many, or as a class for expanded clones.

j_call	d_call	clone_size	v_call	cdr3_nt	cdr3_aa
TRBJ2-3	TRBD2	.	TRBV9	TGTGCCAGCAGCGTCGGGACTAGCGGGAGGGCAGATACGCAGTATTTT	CASSVGTSGRADTQYF
TRBJ2-7	TRBD2	.	TRBV28	TGTGCCAGCAGTTTGGGGGCTAGCGGGATAGGATCTTACGAGCAGTACTTC	CASSLGASGIGSYEQYF
TRBJ1-3	.	.	TRBV25-1	TGTGCCAGCAGTGTCCAGGGCAGAAACACCATATATTTT	CASSVQGRNTIYF
TRBJ1-4	.	.	TRBV30	TGTGCCTGGAGTACGGGGGGGCTAATTCTAGAAAAACTGTTTTTT	CAWSTGGLILEKLFF
TRBJ2-3	.	.	TRBV7-6	TGTGCCAGCAGCCCCGGGACCGGAGGGCCAGATACGCAGTATTTT	CASSPGTGGPDTQYF
TRBJ1-5	.	.	TRBV2	TGTGCCAGCAGTGATTTGGGGGGTCAGCCCCAGCATTTT	CASSDLGGQPQHF
TRBJ2-7	.	.	TRBV11-2	TGTGCCAGCAGCTTAATTGACGAGCAGTACTTC	CASSLIDEQYF
TRBJ2-1	TRBD2	.	TRBV28	TGTGCCATTATGGGGCTAGCGGGACGGAGCTCCTACAATGAGCAGTTCTTC	CAIMGLAGRSSYNEQFF
TRBJ2-7	TRBD1	.	TRBV3-1/TRBV3-2	TGTGCCAGCAGCCGGACAGGCGACGAGCAGTACTTC	CASSRTGDEQYF
TRBJ2-7	.	.	TRBV3-1/TRBV3-2	TGTGCCAGCAGCCAAGTCGGACGGGGCCCCGAAAACTTC	CASSQVGRGPENF
TRBJ2-7	TRBD1	.	TRBV6-5	TGTGCCGGCAGCATCGACAGGGGCTCCTACGAGCAGTACTTC	CAGSIDRGSYEQYF
TRBJ1-3	.	.	TRBV27	TGTGCCAGCAGTTTTTCGGGGTCTGGAAACACCATATATTTT	CASSFSGSGNTIYF
TRBJ1-1	TRBD1	.	TRBV30	TGTGCCTGGAGTGAGCGGACAGGGCGGATTGCTTTCTTT	CAWSERTGRIAFF
TRBJ2-1	TRBD1	.	TRBV14	TGTGCCAGCAGCCCCTTAGGACAGGGCAATGAGCAGTTCTTC	CASSPLGQGNEQFF
TRBJ2-7	.	.	TRBV30	TGTGCCTGGAGCAATAAGCCCTACGAGCAGTACTTC	CAWSNKPYEQYF
TRBJ2-1	.	.	TRBV3-1/TRBV3-2	TGTGCCAGCAGCCGAACGGGCGCTACCTACAATGAGCAGTTCTTC	CASSRTGATYNEQFF
TRBJ1-1	.	.	TRBV11-3	TGTGCCAGCAGCTTGGGACGGGGGGAGACTGAAGCTTTCTTT	CASSLGRGETEAFF
TRBJ1-1	.	.	TRBV28	TGTGCCAGCAGTTTATGGGAGGTACCGAACACTGAAGCTTTCTTT	CASSLWEVPNTEAFF
TRBJ2-2	TRBD1	once	TRBV2	TGTGCCAGCAGGCGACAGGGGACGGTCACCGGGGAGCTGTTTTTT	CASRRQGTVTGELFF
TRBJ2-1	.	few	TRBV19	TGTGCCAGTAGTATAAGGGCGGGGAGTTCCAACAATGAGCAGTTCTTC	CASSIRAGSSNNEQFF
TRBJ1-2	TRBD1	.	TRBV27	TGTGCCAGCAGACCGACAGGGAACTATGGCTACACCTTC	CASRPTGNYGYTF
TRBJ1-6	TRBD1	.	TRBV30	TGTGCCCTGTCGACAGGGGGCGTCCATAATTCACCCCTCCACTTT	CALSTGGVHNSPLHF